The present entry profiles one TCR beta chain with its context. Time point meaning: after dendritic cell vaccination, including at tumor progression/relapse. These data belong to a study of glioma-infiltrating T cells after dendritic cell vaccination. The CDR3 extends over 17 amino acids. Losses at the gene ends were 1 base for V and 5 bases for J; bases not matched to a gene: 11. Germline V gene lookup returns CDR1 LNHDA and CDR2 SQIVND (reference sequence). TCRdb's copy holds only in-frame clones and misses some; the assay was immunoSEQ multiplex PCR. The sample lists over 65,000 clones, 85% occurring once.

The material was blood, obtained after dendritic cell vaccination. The source of this sequence is a human donor with glioblastoma. The chain uses TRBV19 and TRBJ2-5, with 9 bases identical to TRBD1. CDR3 coding DNA: TGTGCCAGTAGTATAGGTTGGGGACAGGGAGGGGAGGAGACCCAGTACTTC. Its translation is CASSIGWGQGGEETQYF.